The 29 T cell receptor beta chains reported below all come from one sample, sequenced in a study of blood T cell repertoires in COVID-19 (dated by TCRdb to the early 2020s). Receptor libraries were prepared by the immunoSEQ multiplex PCR assay. The source is immuneACCESS, and TCRdb retained only in-frame sequences with V and J called. Part of the clones is not carried over; for the studies checked, unresolved V genes explain less than half of this, and the remainder is unexplained. This sample is represented by about 280,000 clones; approximately 91% of them were singletons. 0.9% to 1% of the sample is in the top ten clones. The sample comprised peripheral blood. The receptors derive from a woman aged 40-49 years who had recovered from COVID-19.

J is TRBJ2-3 and V is TRBV18; D possibly corresponds to TRBD2 (5 bases). Germline loops: CDR1 KGHSH, CDR2 LQKENI. Trimming removed 3 bases from V and 3 bases from J, with 13 bases in between. This CDR3 region has 15 residues. CDR3 nucleotide sequence: TGTGCCAGCTCACCCCGAGACCGGAGGACAGATACGCAGTATTTT. It codes for CASSPRDRRTDTQYF.

This clone showed up just once. The chain couples TRBV7-9 to TRBJ2-7; the D is unclear. V lost 4 bases, J lost 0 bases, and 10 bases lay in between. There are 14 residues in the CDR3. Germline CDR1 is SEHNR and CDR2 is FQNEAQ (reference sequence). CDR3 residues: CASSWAPSSYEQYF. The CDR3 DNA follows: TGTGCCAGCAGCTGGGCTCCGAGCTCCTACGAGCAGTACTTC.

The chain joins TRBV7-9 to TRBJ2-1; D uncertain. Trimming removed 1 base from V and 8 bases from J, with 9 bases in between. The CDR3 has 13 residues. Germline lookup yields CDR1 SEHNR and CDR2 FQNEAQ (reference sequence). The chain's CDR3 is CASSLGPLDEQFF. CDR3 in DNA: TGTGCCAGCAGCTTAGGCCCATTAGATGAGCAGTTCTTC. Full variable domain (rest looked up from reference TRBV7-9 and TRBJ2-1): DTGVSQNPRHKITKRGQNVTFRCDPISEHNRLYWYRQTLGQGPEFLTYFQNEAQLEKSRLLSDRFSAERPKGSFSTLEIQRTEQGDSAMYLCASSLGPLDEQFFGPGTRLTVL.

V is TRBV6-1 and J is TRBJ2-2; D not certain. V gave up 1 base and J gave up 1 base, with 10 bases separating them. Per the germline V gene, CDR1 is MNHNS and CDR2 is SASEGT. The CDR3 contains 16 residues. The CDR3 nucleotides read TGTGCCAGCAGTGAAGGCCCCACACAGAACACCGGGGAGCTGTTTTTT. This sequence encodes CASSEGPTQNTGELFF.

This clone was detected only once. The chain uses TRBV27 and TRBJ2-3; 14 bases line up with TRBD2. The CDR3 spans 17 residues. V lost 5 bases, J lost 6 bases, and 10 bases stayed unmatched. Germline-derived CDR1 and CDR2 are MNHEY and SMNVEV (reference sequence). DNA for the CDR3: TGTGCCAGCAGTCCCCGACTAGCGGGAGGGCCGGGGGATACGCAGTATTTT. This translates into CASSPRLAGGPGDTQYF.

The V gene is TRBV7-9, the J gene TRBJ2-1; 7 positions match TRBD2. CDR1 and CDR2 from the germline V gene are SEHNR and FQNEAQ (reference sequence). After removal of 5 bases from V and 8 bases from J, the junction contained 9 bases not matched to a gene. The CDR3 contains 14 residues. CDR3 sequence: CASSPSSGIHEQFF. Written as DNA, the CDR3 is TGTGCCAGCAGCCCATCTAGCGGAATCCATGAGCAGTTCTTC.

The chain has TRBV6-5 and TRBJ1-2; 10 positions match TRBD1. CDR3 length: 16 amino acids. The germline V gene has CDR1 MNHEY and CDR2 SVGAGI. V lost 2 bases to trimming and J lost 4 bases; unmatched junction nucleotides: 7. CDR3 loop: CASSYPGTGVPYGYTF. CDR3 nucleotide sequence: TGTGCCAGCAGTTACCCCGGGACAGGGGTCCCCTATGGCTACACCTTC.

The chain uses TRBV28 and TRBJ2-5, with 9 bases fitting TRBD1. The V gene end was trimmed by 5 bases and the J gene end by 2 bases; junction bases not matched to a gene: 9. The germline gives CDR1 MDHEN, CDR2 SYDVKM. The CDR3 contains 16 residues. The CDR3, as DNA: TGTGCCAGCAGTCGACAGGGGGGAAAAAAGCAAGAGACCCAGTACTTC. Translating it yields CASSRQGGKKQETQYF.

This chain connects TRBV7-9 to TRBJ2-2, with 7 bases fitting TRBD1. The J segment lost 5 bases and the V segment lost 2 bases, leaving 2 bases of the junction unmatched. This CDR3 region has 14 residues. Per germline, CDR1 SEHNR and CDR2 FQNEAQ (reference sequence). CDR3 nucleotide sequence: TGTGCCAGCAGCTTACCGGACAGGACCGGGGAGCTGTTTTTT. It is translated as CASSLPDRTGELFF.

A note on this clone: Other DNA sequences within the sample encode an identical CDR3. The chain has TRBV6-1 and TRBJ1-2; D ambiguous. The CDR3 spans 13 residues. The ends were cut back, 1 base at V and 8 bases at J, with 11 bases in the middle. The V gene's germline CDR1 is MNHNS and CDR2 SASEGT. The CDR3 protein is CASSEGTVGGYTF. In DNA, the CDR3 is TGTGCCAGCAGTGAAGGTACAGTGGGCGGCTACACCTTC.

The V and J genes are TRBV11-1 and TRBJ2-7, with TRBD1 matching over 7 bases. CDR3 length: 15 amino acids. CDR1 and CDR2 from the germline V gene are SGHAT and FQDESV (reference sequence). The V gene end was trimmed by 5 bases and the J gene end by 5 bases; junction bases not matched to a gene: 12. CDR3 residues: CASSLWTGIAHEQYF. The CDR3 DNA follows: TGTGCCAGCAGCCTATGGACAGGAATTGCCCACGAGCAGTACTTC.

V and J are TRBV18 and TRBJ2-3; D unclear. Between the trimmed V and J ends, which lost 4 bases and 1 base, there was a span of 6 bases. The germline gives CDR1 KGHSH, CDR2 LQKENI. This CDR3 spans 13 amino acids. CDR3 loop: CASSLSGTDTQYF. The CDR3 DNA follows: TGTGCCAGCTCACTCTCGGGCACAGATACGCAGTATTTT.

The chain has TRBV7-8 and TRBJ2-4, with D possibly being TRBD1 (5 bases). V was shortened by 5 bases and J by 1 base, with 15 bases between the two germline ends. CDR1 SGHVS and CDR2 FQNEAQ come from the germline V gene. CDR3 size: 16 residues. The CDR3 coding sequence is TGTGCCAGCAGCCCGTCAGGGATATCGGCCAAAAACATTCAGTACTTC. This encodes CASSPSGISAKNIQYF.

This sequence joins TRBV2 and TRBJ1-5; 7 bases map to TRBD1. V lost 6 bases to trimming and J lost 2 bases; unmatched junction nucleotides: 4. CDR1 is SNHLY, CDR2 FYNNEI, per germline. The CDR3 has 14 residues. The CDR3 nucleotides are TGTGCCAGCAGCAACAGGGGTGGCAATCAGCCCCAGCATTTT. Its protein product is CASSNRGGNQPQHF.

The table lists this clone with a count of one. The chain uses TRBV4-2 and TRBJ2-3; D is ambiguous. Trimming removed 0 bases from V and 8 bases from J, with 15 bases in between. This CDR3 contains 15 residues. Per germline, CDR1 LGHNA and CDR2 YNFKEQ. The DNA of the CDR3 is TGTGCCAGCAGCCAAGATGTGGCTAGTGGAACTACGCAGTATTTT. It codes for CASSQDVASGTTQYF.

The rearrangement links TRBV18 to TRBJ1-2; unclear D gene. The CDR3 consists of 15 residues. In germline, CDR1 is KGHSH, CDR2 LQKENI. Trimming left V 0 bases short and J 0 bases short, with 8 bases between. The CDR3: CASSPPALTNYGYTF. The DNA of the CDR3 is TGTGCCAGCTCACCACCGGCCCTTACTAACTATGGCTACACCTTC.

This chain connects TRBV21-1 to TRBJ2-2; TRBD2 was called by the table and not checked on the DNA. TRBV21-1 is a known pseudogene. The CDR3 loop spans 19 amino acids. CDR3 protein: CASSRQTHGREAYTGELFF. The DNA for the CDR3 is TGTGCCAGCAGCCGCCAAACCCATGGGCGGGAGGCGTATACCGGGGAGCTGTTTTTT.

This clone was seen once. The chain recombines TRBV28 with TRBJ2-3; 7 nucleotides line up with TRBD2. V trimming: 8 bases; J trimming: 0 bases; junction bases outside the gene matches: 8. The CDR3 is 15 residues long. From germline, CDR1 is MDHEN and CDR2 SYDVKM. CDR3 bases: TGTGCCAGCGGGCCTAGCGGAGTAAGCACAGATACGCAGTATTTT. The encoded protein is CASGPSGVSTDTQYF.

The rearrangement uses TRBV2 and TRBJ2-5; 13 bases agree with TRBD2. The CDR3 loop spans 16 amino acids. CDR1 SNHLY and CDR2 FYNNEI come from the germline V gene. V dropped 10 bases and J dropped 2; count of bases not matched to a gene: 10. Here the CDR3 DNA reads TGTGCCACCCCTGAGACTAGCGGGAGGATACAAGAGACCCAGTACTTC. This translates into CATPETSGRIQETQYF.

CDR3 amino acids: CASSSPGDSDTGELFF. The CDR3 DNA reads TGCGCCAGCAGCTCCCCGGGGGACAGCGACACCGGGGAGCTGTTTTTT. The chain couples TRBV5-1 to TRBJ2-2, with TRBD1 as a possible D gene (7 bases). Trimming took 3 bases from V and 3 from J, leaving 15 bases between them. There are 16 residues in the CDR3. CDR1 and CDR2 from the germline V gene are SGHRS and YFSETQ.

This chain connects TRBV18 to TRBJ1-1; D possibly corresponds to TRBD1 (5 bases). Per germline, CDR1 KGHSH and CDR2 LQKENI. V lost 3 bases and J lost 7, with 12 bases in between. The CDR3 is 13 amino acids. CDR3 nucleotides: TGTGCCAGCTCACCGGATGGACAAGTTGAAGCTTTCTTT. It is translated as CASSPDGQVEAFF.

This clone was seen only a few times. The chain joins TRBV4-1 to TRBJ1-2, with a weak D call TRBD1 (5 bases). The CDR3 covers 15 residues. Germline V gene sequence: CDR1 MGHRA, CDR2 YSYEKL. Trimming left V 0 bases short and J 8 bases short, with 16 bases between. CDR3 sequence reads: CASSQEALEGRGYTF. Here the CDR3 DNA reads TGCGCCAGCAGCCAAGAGGCATTGGAGGGGCGAGGCTACACCTTC.

The chain uses TRBV21-1 and TRBJ2-7; the table assigns TRBD1, which was not confirmed against the DNA. TRBV21-1 is annotated as a pseudogene. The CDR3 sequence is 16 residues long. For the CDR3, the DNA is TGTGCCAGCAGCAATTTGGTAGACAACAGAAAACCCGAGCAGTACTTC. Translating gives CASSNLVDNRKPEQYF.

The rearrangement links TRBV13 to TRBJ2-3; 11 bases agree with TRBD2. This CDR3 region has 17 residues. Germline CDR1 is PRHDT and CDR2 is FYEKMQ (reference sequence). Germline trimming cut 0 bases from V and 2 bases from J; bases unmatched to any gene: 4. The CDR3 DNA sequence: TGTGCCAGCAGCTTAGGTAGCGGGAGGGCCGTCACAGATACGCAGTATTTT. Translating it yields CASSLGSGRAVTDTQYF.

This clone was counted a single time. The chain has TRBV3-1 (or the pseudogene TRBV3-2) and TRBJ2-3; TRBD2 matches at 10 bases. Germline CDR1 LGHDT, CDR2 YNNKEL (reference sequence). This CDR3 region has 15 residues. V shed 4 bases, J shed 6 bases, and the junction held 7 bases outside the gene matches. CDR3 sequence: CASSPELAGSDTQYF. Here the CDR3 DNA reads TGTGCCAGCAGCCCCGAACTAGCGGGATCGGATACGCAGTATTTT.

As to this clone: Other DNA sequences in the same sample also yield this CDR3. V is TRBV12-3 or TRBV12-4 and J is TRBJ2-3; D is undetermined. Trimming removed 3 bases from V and 5 bases from J, with 3 bases in between. The CDR3 has 11 residues. In DNA, the CDR3 is TGTGCCAGCAGTTTGCGAGATACGCAGTATTTT. Its protein product is CASSLRDTQYF.

The chain links TRBV10-3 to TRBJ2-5, with 10 bases that match TRBD2. CDR3 length equals 20 residues. Germline-derived CDR1 and CDR2 are ENHRY and SYGVKD. Losses at the gene ends were 8 bases for V and 4 bases for J; bases not matched to a gene: 25. In DNA, the CDR3 is TGTGCCATCGGAGCGGGACTAGCGCACGACCACCTCGACCGGGGAGAGACCCAGTACTTC. The encoded protein is CAIGAGLAHDHLDRGETQYF.

The chain has TRBV27 and TRBJ2-2; the match to TRBD2 covers 7 bases. V was pared by 3 bases and J by 3 bases, with 4 bases of the junction left unmatched. The CDR3 covers 15 residues. Looked up from germline, CDR1 is MNHEY and CDR2 is SMNVEV (reference sequence). The DNA for the CDR3 is TGTGCCAGCAGTTTGCGAGCGGGATACACCGGGGAGCTGTTTTTT. It yields the protein CASSLRAGYTGELFF.

Concerning this clone: The sample has other DNA sequences that encode this CDR3 too. The chain combines TRBV5-6 with TRBJ2-3; no reliable D call. The germline CDR1 and CDR2 sequences are SGHDT and YYEEEE. CDR3 length: 11 residues. Trimming took off 0 bases at V and 6 bases at J, with 2 bases between the two ends. The CDR3 bases are TGTGCCAGCAGCTTGGCTGATACGCAGTATTTT. As protein: CASSLADTQYF.